Each of the 2 T cell receptor beta chains below was sequenced from the same sample in a study of blood T cell repertoires in COVID-19. This table comes from immunoSEQ multiplex PCR, and its TCRdb copy is limited to in-frame clones, with some not included. The data contain 150,000 to 200,000 clones, around nine tenths of them singletons. The sample comprised peripheral blood. The origin of the receptors is a man aged 18 to 30 with active or convalescent COVID-19.

This chain uses TRBV7-3 with TRBJ2-1; 7 bases fit TRBD2. Unmatched junction bases numbered 2, after V lost 5 bases and J lost 1 base. This CDR3 is 14 amino acids long. Germline CDR1 and CDR2: SGHTA and FQGTGA. CDR3 protein: CASSPGLSYNEQFF. CDR3 coding DNA: TGTGCCAGCAGCCCGGGACTATCCTACAATGAGCAGTTCTTC.

The chain couples TRBV7-8 to TRBJ2-7, with D perhaps matching TRBD2 (6 bases). V lost 3 bases and J 6 bases, leaving 18 bases between the germline ends. CDR3 length: 15 amino acids. The V gene's germline CDR1 is SGHVS and CDR2 FQNEAQ. The CDR3 sequence: CASSLIQGGASEQYV. The DNA for the CDR3 is TGTGCCAGCAGCTTGATCCAAGGAGGGGCTAGCGAGCAGTACGTC.